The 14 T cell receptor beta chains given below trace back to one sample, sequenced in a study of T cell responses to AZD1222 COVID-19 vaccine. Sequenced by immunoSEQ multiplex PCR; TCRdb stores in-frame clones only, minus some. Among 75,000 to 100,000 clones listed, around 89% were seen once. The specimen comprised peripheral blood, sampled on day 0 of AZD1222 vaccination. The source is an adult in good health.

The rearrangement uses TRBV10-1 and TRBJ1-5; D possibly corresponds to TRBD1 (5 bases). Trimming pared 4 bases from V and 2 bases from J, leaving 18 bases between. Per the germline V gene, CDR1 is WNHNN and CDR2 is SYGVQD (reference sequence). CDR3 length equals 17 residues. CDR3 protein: CASSVPNRPPGNQPQHF. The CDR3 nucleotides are TGCGCCAGCAGTGTCCCGAACAGGCCGCCGGGCAATCAGCCCCAGCATTTT.

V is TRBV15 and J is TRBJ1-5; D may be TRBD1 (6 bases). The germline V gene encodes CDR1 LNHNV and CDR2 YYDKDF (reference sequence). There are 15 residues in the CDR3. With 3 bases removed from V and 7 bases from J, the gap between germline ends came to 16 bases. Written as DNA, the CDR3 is TGTGCCACCAGCAGTTCAGGGGACCGCCGGCAGCCCCAGCATTTT. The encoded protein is CATSSSGDRRQPQHF.

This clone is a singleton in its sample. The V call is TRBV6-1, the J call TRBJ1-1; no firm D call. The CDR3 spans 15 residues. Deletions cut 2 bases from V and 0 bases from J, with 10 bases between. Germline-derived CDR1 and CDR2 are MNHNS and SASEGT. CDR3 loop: CASSESYRLNTEAFF. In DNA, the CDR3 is TGTGCCAGCAGTGAATCGTACAGATTGAACACTGAAGCTTTCTTT.

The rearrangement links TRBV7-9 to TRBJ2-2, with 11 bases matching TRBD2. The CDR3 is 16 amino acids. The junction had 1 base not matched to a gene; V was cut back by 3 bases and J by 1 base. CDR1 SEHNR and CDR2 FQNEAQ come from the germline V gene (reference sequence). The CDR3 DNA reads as TGTGCCAGCAGCTTGCTAGCGGGAGGGAACACCGGGGAGCTGTTTTTT. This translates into CASSLLAGGNTGELFF. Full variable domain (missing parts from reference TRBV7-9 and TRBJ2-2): DTGVSQNPRHKITKRGQNVTFRCDPISEHNRLYWYRQTLGQGPEFLTYFQNEAQLEKSRLLSDRFSAERPKGSFSTLEIQRTEQGDSAMYLCASSLLAGGNTGELFFGEGSRLTVL.

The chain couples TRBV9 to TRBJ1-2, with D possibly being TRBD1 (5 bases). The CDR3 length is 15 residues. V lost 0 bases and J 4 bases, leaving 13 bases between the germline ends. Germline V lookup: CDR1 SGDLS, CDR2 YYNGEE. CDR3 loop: CASSVDRDQRYGYTF. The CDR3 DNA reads TGTGCCAGCAGCGTAGACCGGGACCAGCGCTATGGCTACACCTTC.

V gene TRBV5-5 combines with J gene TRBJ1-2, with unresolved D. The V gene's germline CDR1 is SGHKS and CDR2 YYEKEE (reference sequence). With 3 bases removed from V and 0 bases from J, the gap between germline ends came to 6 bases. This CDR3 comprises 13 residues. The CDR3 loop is CASSSNPNYGYTF. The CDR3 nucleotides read TGTGCCAGCAGCTCGAACCCTAACTATGGCTACACCTTC.

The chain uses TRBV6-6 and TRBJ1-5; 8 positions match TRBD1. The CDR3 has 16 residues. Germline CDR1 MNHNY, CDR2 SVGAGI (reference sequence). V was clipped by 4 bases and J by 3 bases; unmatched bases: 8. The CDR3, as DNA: TGTGCCAGCAGTTCTGGACAGGGTCCCACCAATCAGCCCCAGCATTTT. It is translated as CASSSGQGPTNQPQHF.

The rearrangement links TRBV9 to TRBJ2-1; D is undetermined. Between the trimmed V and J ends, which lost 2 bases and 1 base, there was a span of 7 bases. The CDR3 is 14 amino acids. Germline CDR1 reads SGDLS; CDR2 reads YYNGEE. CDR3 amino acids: CASSVFGSYNEQFF. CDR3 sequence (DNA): TGTGCCAGCAGCGTGTTTGGATCCTACAATGAGCAGTTCTTC.

CDR3 protein: CASSPWGATNEKLFF. Here the CDR3 DNA reads TGTGCCAGCAGCCCGTGGGGTGCAACTAATGAAAAACTGTTTTTT. The rearrangement uses TRBV7-8 and TRBJ1-4; D is uncertain. Trimming left V 5 bases short and J 0 bases short, with 10 bases between. Germline V lookup: CDR1 SGHVS, CDR2 FQNEAQ. The length of the CDR3 is 15 residues.

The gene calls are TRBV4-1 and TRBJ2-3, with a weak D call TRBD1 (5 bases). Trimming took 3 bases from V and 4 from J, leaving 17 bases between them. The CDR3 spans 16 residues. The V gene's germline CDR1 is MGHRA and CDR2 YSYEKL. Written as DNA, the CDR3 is TGCGCCAGCAGCCATCCCCGGCCAGGGTCCTCAGATACGCAGTATTTT. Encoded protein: CASSHPRPGSSDTQYF.

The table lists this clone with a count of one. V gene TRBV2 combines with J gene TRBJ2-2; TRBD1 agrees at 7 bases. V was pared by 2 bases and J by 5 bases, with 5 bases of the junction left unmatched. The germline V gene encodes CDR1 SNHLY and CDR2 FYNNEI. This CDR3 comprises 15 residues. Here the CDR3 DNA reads TGTGCCAGCAGTGAATCGGGACAGATTACCGGGGAGCTGTTTTTT. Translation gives CASSESGQITGELFF.

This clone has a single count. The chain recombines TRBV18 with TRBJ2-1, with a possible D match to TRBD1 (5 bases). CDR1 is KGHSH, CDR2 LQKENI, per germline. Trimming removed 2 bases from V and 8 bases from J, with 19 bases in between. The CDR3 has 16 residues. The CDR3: CASSPSRQGLWHEQFF. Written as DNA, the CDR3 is TGTGCCAGCTCACCATCCCGGCAGGGTCTTTGGCATGAGCAGTTCTTC.

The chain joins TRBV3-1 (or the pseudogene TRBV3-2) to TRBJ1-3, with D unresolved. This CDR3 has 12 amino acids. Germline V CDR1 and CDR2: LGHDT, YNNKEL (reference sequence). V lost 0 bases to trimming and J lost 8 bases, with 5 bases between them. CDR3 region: CASSQEAHTIYF. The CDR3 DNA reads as TGTGCCAGCAGCCAAGAGGCGCACACCATATATTTT.

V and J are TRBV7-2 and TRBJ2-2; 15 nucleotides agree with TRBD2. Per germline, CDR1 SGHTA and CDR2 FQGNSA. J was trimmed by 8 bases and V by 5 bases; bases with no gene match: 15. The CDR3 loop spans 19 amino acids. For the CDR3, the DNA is TGTGCCAGCAGCCCGGGACTAGCGGGAGGTGGTCGAATCTCGGGGGAGCTGTTTTTT. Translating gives CASSPGLAGGGRISGELFF.